The entry below describes one TCR beta chain. This entry comes from a study of T cells in Graves' hyperthyroidism and ophthalmopathy. Over 9 ml of fresh peripheral blood supplied the PBMCs. CDR1 SGHTA and CDR2 FQGNSA come from the germline V gene. V was trimmed by 1 base and J by 4 bases, leaving 16 bases between them. The CDR3 covers 16 residues. Amplified TCR beta CDR3 regions derived from RNA transcripts. Initially, a first-round RT-PCR of the TCR CDR3 employed the HTBI primer set. TCRdb recomputed calls from the multiplex PCR reads with MiXCR, one row per CDR3 protein. The sample holds about 500,000 distinct CDR3 sequences; roughly a sixth are singletons and the top ten take around 32%.

The receptor was derived from a woman in her 30s with Graves' ophthalmopathy. Source material: blood. The V call is TRBV7-2, the J call TRBJ2-5, with TRBD2 as a possible D gene (6 bases). The CDR3 bases are TGTGCCAGCAGCTTAGTGTCCGGGGGTAAGGGAGAGACCCAGTACTTC. It specifies CASSLVSGGKGETQYF. Full variable domain (remainder filled in from reference TRBV7-2 and TRBJ2-5): GAGVSQSPSNKVTEKGKDVELRCDPISGHTALYWYRQSLGQGLEFLIYFQGNSAPDKSGLPSDRFSAERTGGSVSTLTIQRTQQEDSAVYLCASSLVSGGKGETQYFGPGTRLLVL.